Sequencing of this TCR beta chain was carried out in a study of cytomegalovirus exposure and HLA in healthy donors. Study in general: An early data release held 70 million to 90 million unique TCRs from HLA-typed donors.

PCR employed 60 Vbeta and 13 Jbeta primers. Clones were read by immunoSEQ multiplex PCR, and TCRdb kept only the in-frame ones, dropping some. The data show about 63,000 clones, 65% to 85% seen once. Deletions cut 5 bases from V and 1 base from J, with 8 bases between. CDR1 is MNHEY and CDR2 is SMNVEV in the germline V gene (reference sequence). The CDR3 covers 14 residues. The clonotype comes from a woman in her 30s in good health and CMV-seronegative. The chain combines TRBV27 with TRBJ2-2; D not resolved. The sequencing input was PBMCs. CDR3 DNA sequence: TGTGCCAGCAGTCCGATAGAGAACACCGGGGAGCTGTTTTTT. Its protein is CASSPIENTGELFF.